The 29 T cell receptor beta chains reported below all come from one sample, sequenced in a study of T-cell memory formation after mild COVID-19. TCRdb called the 5' RACE reads again in MiXCR, with one record for every CDR3 protein. The sample consists of roughly 110,000 distinct CDR3 sequences, approximately 14% of them appearing once. Sequenced input: PBMCs or a T cell subset sorted from them (not recorded which). These TCRs come from a man aged 18 to 30 who had mild COVID-19 (a few samples of this study predate the infection). Cell type and time point are not known.

This clonotype has ten or more counts. V gene TRBV4-1 combines with J gene TRBJ2-1; D is uncertain. The germline gives CDR1 MGHRA, CDR2 YSYEKL. V was trimmed by 0 bases and J by 1 base, leaving 10 bases between them. The CDR3 covers 16 residues. CDR3 protein: CASSQEWQQSYNEQFF. The CDR3 coding sequence is TGCGCCAGCAGCCAAGAGTGGCAGCAGTCCTACAATGAGCAGTTCTTC.

This clonotype was seen only a few times. The chain recombines TRBV5-1 with TRBJ1-2; D is undetermined. V was clipped by 0 bases and J by 2 bases, with 8 bases between them. The CDR3 spans 14 residues. The germline V gene has CDR1 SGHRS and CDR2 YFSETQ. CDR3 in amino acids: CASSLARGNYGYTF. In nucleotides, the CDR3 is TGCGCCAGCAGCTTGGCGAGAGGGAACTATGGCTACACCTTC.

This clonotype has more than one count but fewer than ten. The chain recombines TRBV28 with TRBJ2-1; no clear D gene. The V end lost 6 bases, the J end lost 0 bases, and 12 bases lay between the germline ends. The CDR3 is 15 residues long. Germline assignment: CDR1 MDHEN and CDR2 SYDVKM. CDR3 sequence: CASSPWIRSYNEQFF. The CDR3 DNA reads TGTGCCAGCAGCCCTTGGATACGCTCCTACAATGAGCAGTTCTTC.

This clonotype has only a few counts. The V gene is TRBV4-1, the J gene TRBJ1-2; 8 nucleotides align to TRBD1. CDR3 length: 17 amino acids. CDR1 is MGHRA, CDR2 YSYEKL, per germline. V was clipped by 3 bases and J by 2 bases; unmatched bases: 11. CDR3 nucleotide sequence: TGCGCCAGCAGCCATCGGACAGGGCCTTATGCCAACTATGGCTACACCTTC. Its translation: CASSHRTGPYANYGYTF.

This clonotype came up a few times. The gene calls are TRBV5-1 and TRBJ2-1; 7 bases agree with TRBD2. Germline-derived CDR1 and CDR2 are SGHRS and YFSETQ. This CDR3 comprises 14 residues. Germline trimming cut 2 bases from V and 3 bases from J; bases unmatched to any gene: 2. The CDR3 spells CASSFQRGYNEQFF. CDR3 nucleotides: TGCGCCAGCAGCTTCCAGCGGGGCTACAATGAGCAGTTCTTC.

In DNA, the CDR3 is TGTGCCAGCAGCTTAGCCAGGGCTGGAAACACCATATATTTT. Translation: CASSLARAGNTIYF. The chain employs TRBV7-8 and TRBJ1-3; D perhaps matches TRBD1 (5 bases). Germline CDR1 is SGHVS and CDR2 is FQNEAQ. The CDR3 covers 14 residues. Trimming stripped 0 bases from V and 2 bases from J, with 5 bases between.

This chain connects TRBV6-5 to TRBJ2-7; the D is unclear. Germline CDR1 is MNHEY and CDR2 is SVGAGI. The germline V and J ends were trimmed by 2 bases and 6 bases, with 11 bases remaining between them. CDR3 size: 13 residues. The CDR3 sequence is CASSYELGREQYV. The CDR3 region has the DNA TGTGCCAGCAGTTACGAGCTAGGGCGCGAGCAGTACGTC.

The chain has TRBV20-1 and TRBJ2-7; 13 bases fit TRBD2. Germline CDR1 and CDR2: DFQATT and SNEGSKA (reference sequence). The CDR3 extends over 17 amino acids. The trim removed 3 bases at V and 2 bases at J, leaving 10 bases unmatched. DNA for the CDR3: TGCAGTGCTAGCCACGGACTAGCGGGAGACGGGGCCTACGAGCAGTACTTC. This encodes CSASHGLAGDGAYEQYF.

This chain links TRBV4-1 with TRBJ2-3; no clear D. With 3 bases removed from V and 4 bases from J, the gap between germline ends came to 14 bases. From germline, CDR1 is MGHRA and CDR2 YSYEKL. The CDR3 loop spans 15 amino acids. The CDR3 protein is CASSHPAGSSDTQYF. As DNA, the CDR3 is TGCGCCAGCAGCCATCCCGCTGGTAGTTCAGATACGCAGTATTTT.

This clonotype was counted between two and nine times. V gene TRBV19 combines with J gene TRBJ1-6; TRBD1 matches 7 bases. The CDR3 is 14 residues long. After removal of 3 bases from V and 9 bases from J, the junction contained 5 bases not matched to a gene. The V gene's germline CDR1 is LNHDA and CDR2 SQIVND (reference sequence). The CDR3 region has the DNA TGTGCCAGTAGTATGAGGACAGGCAGTTCACCCCTCCACTTT. Its protein product is CASSMRTGSSPLHF.

This clonotype was counted only a few times. The chain employs TRBV5-1 and TRBJ2-7; weak D call: TRBD2 (6 bases). The CDR3 totals 15 residues. The V gene's germline CDR1 is SGHRS and CDR2 YFSETQ. V gave up 7 bases and J gave up 1 base, with 18 bases separating them. For the CDR3, the DNA is TGCGCCAGCGGAGACGCAAACCGGGAGTCCTACGAGCAGTACTTC. As protein: CASGDANRESYEQYF.

This clonotype was recorded a few times. The J gene is TRBJ2-7, the V gene TRBV20-1; D is possibly TRBD1 (6 bases). The germline V gene encodes CDR1 DFQATT and CDR2 SNEGSKA (reference sequence). This CDR3 is 14 amino acids long. Trimming pared 6 bases from V and 0 bases from J, leaving 15 bases between. The CDR3 spells CSARPGHSSYEQYF. CDR3 DNA: TGCAGTGCCAGACCGGGACATTCCTCCTACGAGCAGTACTTC.

The chain combines TRBV20-1 with TRBJ2-2, with TRBD2 identical over 10 bases. This CDR3 has 17 residues. J gave up 6 bases and V 0 bases, and 10 bases lay outside the gene matches. The V gene's germline CDR1 is DFQATT and CDR2 SNEGSKA (reference sequence). The DNA of the CDR3 is TGCAGTGCTAGAGACTATAGCGGGGGGCCATTCTCCGGGGAGCTGTTTTTT. As protein: CSARDYSGGPFSGELFF.

The chain has TRBV3-1 and TRBJ2-1, with 10 nucleotides matching TRBD2. CDR3 length equals 15 residues. CDR1 and CDR2 (germline): LGHDT, YNNKEL (reference sequence). The J segment lost 3 bases and the V segment lost 7 bases, leaving 6 bases of the junction unmatched. CDR3 sequence: CASTPSGGSYNEQFF. In DNA, the CDR3 is TGTGCCAGCACGCCTAGCGGGGGTAGCTACAATGAGCAGTTCTTC.

The chain is built from TRBV5-1 and TRBJ2-7; unclear D gene. The CDR3 length is 13 residues. V gave up 2 bases and J gave up 2 bases, with 8 bases separating them. CDR1 SGHRS and CDR2 YFSETQ come from the germline V gene. The CDR3 coding sequence is TGCGCCAGCAGCTTTGAAGGTCCCTACGAGCAGTACTTC. Amino acid sequence: CASSFEGPYEQYF.

This clonotype has more than one count but fewer than ten. This chain joins TRBV4-1 and TRBJ1-1; 10 bases align to TRBD1. The germline V gene has CDR1 MGHRA and CDR2 YSYEKL. Unmatched junction bases numbered 4, after V lost 3 bases and J lost 0 bases. The CDR3 length is 16 residues. In nucleotides, the CDR3 is TGCGCCAGCAGCCAGGGGGACAGGGGACTGAACACTGAAGCTTTCTTT. Translation gives CASSQGDRGLNTEAFF.

This clonotype was observed a few times. The chain links TRBV12-5 to TRBJ1-2; 8 bases map to TRBD1. Germline CDR1 is LGHNT and CDR2 is FRNRAP. V was clipped by 3 bases and J by 8 bases; unmatched bases: 8. CDR3 length equals 14 residues. The CDR3 DNA is TGTGCTAGTGGTTTTCCGGACAGGGTGGAAGGCTACACCTTC. Translating gives CASGFPDRVEGYTF.

The rearrangement joins TRBV10-3 to TRBJ2-3; weak D call: TRBD2 (6 bases). The CDR3 sequence is 16 residues long. V lost 6 bases, J lost 1 base, and 17 bases lay in between. In germline, CDR1 is ENHRY, CDR2 SYGVKD. The DNA for the CDR3 is TGTGCCATCAGAGCCCGTGTGGAGGGTGGCACAGATACGCAGTATTTT. This encodes CAIRARVEGGTDTQYF.

The CDR3 nucleotides are TGCGCCAGCAGCCTGACCGAGACAGGGTCCCGGGAGCAGTACTTC. Encoded protein: CASSLTETGSREQYF. This chain joins TRBV4-1 and TRBJ2-7, with 7 positions matching TRBD1. Trimming cost V 4 bases and J 7 bases; bases outside gene matches: 13. This CDR3 spans 15 amino acids. Germline V lookup: CDR1 MGHRA, CDR2 YSYEKL.

This clonotype was recorded many times. V gene TRBV11-2 combines with J gene TRBJ2-1, with D maybe TRBD1 (6 bases). The V and J ends lost 6 bases and 2 bases respectively, with 11 bases between them. From germline, CDR1 is SGHAT and CDR2 FQNNGV. This CDR3 contains 14 residues. CDR3 bases: TGTGCCAGCAGTGGGGACATCACCTACAATGAGCAGTTCTTC. Translating it yields CASSGDITYNEQFF.

This clonotype was picked up many times. The V gene is TRBV4-2, the J gene TRBJ2-3; D assignment may be TRBD1 or TRBD2 (6 bases each). The germline gives CDR1 LGHNA, CDR2 YNFKEQ. Trimming took off 1 base at V and 0 bases at J, with 11 bases between the two ends. The CDR3 loop spans 16 amino acids. CDR3 amino acids: CASSQVPGASTDTQYF. CDR3 DNA sequence: TGTGCCAGCAGCCAAGTACCGGGGGCTAGCACAGATACGCAGTATTTT.

This clonotype was detected ten times or more. The gene calls are TRBV7-6 and TRBJ2-3; tentative D call: TRBD1 (5 bases). Trimming took off 6 bases at V and 0 bases at J, with 13 bases between the two ends. In germline, CDR1 is SGHVS, CDR2 FNYEAQ. The CDR3 is 15 residues long. The DNA for the CDR3 is TGTGCCAGCAGTTATCAGGGCTACAGCACAGATACGCAGTATTTT. Translating gives CASSYQGYSTDTQYF. The full variable domain, in which reference TRBV7-6 and TRBJ2-3 provide the parts outside the CDR3, is GAGVSQSPRYKVTKRGQDVALRCDPISGHVSLYWYRQALGQGPEFLTYFNYEAQQDKSGLPNDRFSAERPEGSISTLTIQRTEQRDSAMYRCASSYQGYSTDTQYFGPGTRLTVL.

This clonotype was counted a single time. This rearrangement joins TRBV2 to TRBJ2-7; D is undetermined. The CDR3 totals 13 residues. From germline, CDR1 is SNHLY and CDR2 FYNNEI. V was cut by 4 bases and J by 3 bases, with 10 bases left in between. Here the CDR3 DNA reads TGTGCCAGCAGTGGGTCGCCAGTCTACGAGCAGTACGTC. Amino acids: CASSGSPVYEQYV.

This clonotype was seen more than once but under ten times. The chain couples TRBV4-3 to TRBJ1-1; 7 positions agree with TRBD1. Per germline, CDR1 LGHNA and CDR2 YSLEER. J lost 3 bases, V lost 0 bases, and 7 bases had no gene match. The length of the CDR3 is 16 residues. The CDR3 spells CASSQDWEGADTEAFF. CDR3 DNA sequence: TGCGCCAGCAGCCAAGATTGGGAGGGGGCGGACACTGAAGCTTTCTTT.

V usage is TRBV19 and J usage is TRBJ1-1; D gene ambiguous. The CDR3 is 13 residues long. Trimming shortened V by 9 bases and J by 1 base, and 12 bases separated the two germline ends. The V gene's germline CDR1 is LNHDA and CDR2 SQIVND (reference sequence). In DNA form, the CDR3 reads TGTGCCAGCGTCGTGAGGGCGAACACTGAAGCTTTCTTT. This codes for CASVVRANTEAFF.

The table lists this clonotype with a few counts. This chain connects TRBV7-6 to TRBJ2-2; D is unclear. Germline assignment: CDR1 SGHVS and CDR2 FNYEAQ. V lost 2 bases to trimming and J lost 4 bases, with 8 bases between them. The CDR3 is made up of 14 amino acids. The CDR3 spells CASSLIDGTGELFF. The CDR3 coding sequence is TGTGCCAGCAGCTTAATCGACGGCACCGGGGAGCTGTTTTTT.

The V call is TRBV4-1, the J call TRBJ1-1; D is possibly TRBD1 (5 bases). This CDR3 has 14 amino acids. CDR1 and CDR2 (germline): MGHRA, YSYEKL. The V end lost 4 bases, the J end lost 0 bases, and 9 bases lay between the germline ends. CDR3: CASSPQGMNTEAFF. DNA of the CDR3: TGCGCCAGCAGCCCTCAGGGCATGAACACTGAAGCTTTCTTT.

This clonotype was seen more than once but under ten times. This chain links TRBV6-6 with TRBJ2-2, with 7 bases fitting TRBD2. The CDR3 length is 13 residues. Trimming at V came to 9 bases and at J to 4 bases, leaving 5 bases not matched to a gene. Germline V gene lookup returns CDR1 MNHNY and CDR2 SVGAGI (reference sequence). The CDR3 region is CASSSSGTGELFF. The CDR3 coding sequence is TGTGCCAGTTCTTCTAGCGGCACCGGGGAGCTGTTTTTT.

This clonotype has a handful of counts. This rearrangement joins TRBV30 to TRBJ1-2; the D gene is possibly TRBD1 (5 bases). The V end was cut by 3 bases, the J end by 1 base, with 9 bases between. This CDR3 has 13 amino acids. The germline gives CDR1 GTSNPN, CDR2 SVGIG (reference sequence). CDR3 region: CAWSRVVNYGYTF. The CDR3 region has the DNA TGTGCCTGGAGCAGGGTGGTTAACTATGGCTACACCTTC.